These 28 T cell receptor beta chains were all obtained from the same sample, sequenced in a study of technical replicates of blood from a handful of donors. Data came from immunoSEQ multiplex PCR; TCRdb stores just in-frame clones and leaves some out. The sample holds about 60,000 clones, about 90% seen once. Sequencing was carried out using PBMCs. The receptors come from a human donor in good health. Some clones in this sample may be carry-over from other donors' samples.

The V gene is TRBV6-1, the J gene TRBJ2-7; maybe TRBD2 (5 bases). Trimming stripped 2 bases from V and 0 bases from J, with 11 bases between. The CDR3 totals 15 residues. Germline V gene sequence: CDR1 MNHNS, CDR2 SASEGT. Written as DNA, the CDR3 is TGTGCCAGCAGTGAACAGAGCGGTAGCTCCTACGAGCAGTACTTC. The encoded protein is CASSEQSGSSYEQYF.

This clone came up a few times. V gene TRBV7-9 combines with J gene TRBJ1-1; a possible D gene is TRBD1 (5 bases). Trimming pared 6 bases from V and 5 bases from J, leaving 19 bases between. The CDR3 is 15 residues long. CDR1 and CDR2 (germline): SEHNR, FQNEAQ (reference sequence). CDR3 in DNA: TGTGCCAGCAGACCAACAGGCGATCCTGGAACTGAAGCTTTCTTT. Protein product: CASRPTGDPGTEAFF.

The CDR3 region is CASSLAPDRGNEKLFF. The CDR3 DNA reads TGTGCCAGCAGCTTAGCGCCGGACAGGGGTAATGAAAAACTGTTTTTT. V gene TRBV7-9 combines with J gene TRBJ1-4, with TRBD1 matching over 9 bases. After removal of 0 bases from V and 4 bases from J, the junction contained 3 bases not matched to a gene. Germline lookup yields CDR1 SEHNR and CDR2 FQNEAQ (reference sequence). CDR3 length equals 16 residues.

The CDR3 spells CASSPREVTHEQYF. In DNA, the CDR3 is TGTGCCAGCTCACCCCGGGAAGTCACGCACGAGCAGTACTTC. The chain couples TRBV18 to TRBJ2-7; TRBD2 is a possible D gene (5 bases). Germline CDR1 KGHSH, CDR2 LQKENI. CDR3 size: 14 residues. With 3 bases removed from V and 5 bases from J, the gap between germline ends came to 14 bases.

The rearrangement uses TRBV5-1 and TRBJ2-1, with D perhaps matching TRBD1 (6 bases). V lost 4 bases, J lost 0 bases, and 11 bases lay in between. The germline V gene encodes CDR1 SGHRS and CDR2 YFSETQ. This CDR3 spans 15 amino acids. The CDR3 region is CASSLGGISYNEQFF. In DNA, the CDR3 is TGCGCCAGCAGCCTAGGGGGTATCTCCTACAATGAGCAGTTCTTC.

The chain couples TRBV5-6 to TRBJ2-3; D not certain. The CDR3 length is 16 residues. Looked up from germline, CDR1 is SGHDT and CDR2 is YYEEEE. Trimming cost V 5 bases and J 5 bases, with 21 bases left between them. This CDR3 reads CASRSSVYFGEDTQYF. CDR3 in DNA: TGTGCCAGCAGGTCCTCTGTCTATTTCGGTGAAGATACGCAGTATTTT. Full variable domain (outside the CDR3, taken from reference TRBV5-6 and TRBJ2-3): DAGVTQSPTHLIKTRGQQVTLRCSPKSGHDTVSWYQQALGQGPQFIFQYYEEEERQRGNFPDRFSGHQFPNYSSELNVNALLLGDSALYLCASRSSVYFGEDTQYFGPGTRLTVL.

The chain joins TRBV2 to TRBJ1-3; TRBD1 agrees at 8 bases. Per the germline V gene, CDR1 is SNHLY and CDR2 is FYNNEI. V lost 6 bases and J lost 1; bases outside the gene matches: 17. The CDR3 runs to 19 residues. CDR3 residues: CASRISRDRQVRSGNTIYF. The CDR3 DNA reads TGTGCCAGCAGAATATCCCGGGACAGGCAGGTCCGATCTGGAAACACCATATATTTT. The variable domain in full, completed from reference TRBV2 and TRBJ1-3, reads EPEVTQTPSHQVTQMGQEVILRCVPISNHLYFYWYRQILGQKVEFLVSFYNNEISEKSEIFDDQFSVERPDGSNFTLKIRSTKLEDSAMYFCASRISRDRQVRSGNTIYFGEGSWLTVV.

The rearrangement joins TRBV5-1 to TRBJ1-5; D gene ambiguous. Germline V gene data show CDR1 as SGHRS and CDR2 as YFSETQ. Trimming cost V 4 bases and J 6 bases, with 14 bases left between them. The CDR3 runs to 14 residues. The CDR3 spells CASSPGEWGQPQHF. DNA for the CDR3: TGCGCCAGCAGCCCTGGGGAGTGGGGTCAGCCCCAGCATTTT.

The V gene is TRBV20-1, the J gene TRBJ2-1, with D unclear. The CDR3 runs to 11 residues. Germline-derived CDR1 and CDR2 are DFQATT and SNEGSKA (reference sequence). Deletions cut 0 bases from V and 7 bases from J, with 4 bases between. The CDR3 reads CSARDSNEQFF. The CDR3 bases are TGCAGTGCTAGAGATTCAAATGAGCAGTTCTTC.

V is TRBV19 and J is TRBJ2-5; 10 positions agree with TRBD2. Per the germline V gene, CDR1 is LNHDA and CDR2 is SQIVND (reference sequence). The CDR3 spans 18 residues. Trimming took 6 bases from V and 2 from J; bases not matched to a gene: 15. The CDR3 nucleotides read TGTGCCAGTAGACCCCTAGCGGGAGTCAACGGGGGGCAAGAGACCCAGTACTTC. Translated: CASRPLAGVNGGQETQYF.

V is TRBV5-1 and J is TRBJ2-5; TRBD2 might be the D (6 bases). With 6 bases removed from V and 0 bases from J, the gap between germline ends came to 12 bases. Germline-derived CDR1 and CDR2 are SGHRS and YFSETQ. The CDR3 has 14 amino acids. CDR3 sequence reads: CASTDPGDQETQYF. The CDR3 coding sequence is TGCGCCAGCACCGACCCGGGGGACCAAGAGACCCAGTACTTC.

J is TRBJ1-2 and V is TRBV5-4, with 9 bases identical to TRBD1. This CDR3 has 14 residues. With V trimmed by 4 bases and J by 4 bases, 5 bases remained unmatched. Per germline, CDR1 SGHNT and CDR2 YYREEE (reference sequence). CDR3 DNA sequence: TGTGCCAGCAGCGGGGACAGGGTAGGCTATGGCTACACCTTC. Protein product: CASSGDRVGYGYTF.

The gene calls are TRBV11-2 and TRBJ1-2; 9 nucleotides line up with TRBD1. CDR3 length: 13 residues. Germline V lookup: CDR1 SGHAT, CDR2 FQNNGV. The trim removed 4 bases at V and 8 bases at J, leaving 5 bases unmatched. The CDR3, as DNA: TGTGCCAGCAGCTCCGACAGGGGGAAGGGCTACACCTTC. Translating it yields CASSSDRGKGYTF.

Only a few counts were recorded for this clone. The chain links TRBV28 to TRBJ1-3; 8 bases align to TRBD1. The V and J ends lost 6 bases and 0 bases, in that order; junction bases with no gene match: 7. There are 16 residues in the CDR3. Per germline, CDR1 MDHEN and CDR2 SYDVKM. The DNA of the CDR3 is TGTGCCAGCAGAGGACAGGGAGTAGCCTCTGGAAACACCATATATTTT. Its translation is CASRGQGVASGNTIYF.

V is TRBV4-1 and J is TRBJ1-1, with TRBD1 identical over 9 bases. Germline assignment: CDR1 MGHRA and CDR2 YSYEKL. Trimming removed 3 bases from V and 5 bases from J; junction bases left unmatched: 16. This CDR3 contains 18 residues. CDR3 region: CASSHPTGGALLWTEAFF. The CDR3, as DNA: TGCGCCAGCAGCCATCCAACAGGGGGCGCTTTGTTGTGGACTGAAGCTTTCTTT.

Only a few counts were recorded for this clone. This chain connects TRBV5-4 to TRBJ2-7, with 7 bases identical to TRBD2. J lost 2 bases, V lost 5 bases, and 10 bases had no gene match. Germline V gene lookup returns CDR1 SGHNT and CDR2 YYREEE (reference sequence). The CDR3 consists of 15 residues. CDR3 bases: TGTGCCAGCAGTGTGGTAGGGAGCGGGACCTACGAGCAGTACTTC. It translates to CASSVVGSGTYEQYF.

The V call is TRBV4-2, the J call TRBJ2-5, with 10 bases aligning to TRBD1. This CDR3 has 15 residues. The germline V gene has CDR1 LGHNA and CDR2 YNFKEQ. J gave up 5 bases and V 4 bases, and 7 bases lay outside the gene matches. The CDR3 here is CASSRGDRGDETQYF. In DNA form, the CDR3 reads TGTGCCAGCAGCCGAGGGGACAGGGGAGATGAGACCCAGTACTTC.

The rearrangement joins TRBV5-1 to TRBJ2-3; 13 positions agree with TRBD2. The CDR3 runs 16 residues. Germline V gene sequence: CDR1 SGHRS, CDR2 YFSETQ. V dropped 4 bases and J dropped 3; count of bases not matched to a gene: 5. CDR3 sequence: CASSPRTSGGTDTQYF. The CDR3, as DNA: TGCGCCAGCAGCCCTCGGACTAGCGGGGGAACAGATACGCAGTATTTT.

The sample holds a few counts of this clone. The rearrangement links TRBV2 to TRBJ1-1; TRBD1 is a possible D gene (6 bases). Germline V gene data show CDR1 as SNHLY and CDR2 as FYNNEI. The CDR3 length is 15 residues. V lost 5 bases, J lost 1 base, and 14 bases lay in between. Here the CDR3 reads CASSRRDKTNTEAFF. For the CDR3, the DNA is TGTGCCAGCAGTCGAAGGGACAAAACGAACACTGAAGCTTTCTTT.

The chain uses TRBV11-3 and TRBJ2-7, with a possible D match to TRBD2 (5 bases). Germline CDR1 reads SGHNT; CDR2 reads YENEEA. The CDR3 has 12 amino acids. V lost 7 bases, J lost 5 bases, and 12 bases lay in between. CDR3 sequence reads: CASKGRGNEQYF. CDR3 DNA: TGTGCCAGCAAAGGGAGAGGAAACGAGCAGTACTTC. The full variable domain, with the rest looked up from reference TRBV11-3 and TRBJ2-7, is EAGVVQSPRYKIIEKKQPVAFWCNPISGHNTLYWYLQNLGQGPELLIRYENEEAVDDSQLPKDRFSAERLKGVDSTLKIQPAELGDSAVYLCASKGRGNEQYFGPGTRLTVT.

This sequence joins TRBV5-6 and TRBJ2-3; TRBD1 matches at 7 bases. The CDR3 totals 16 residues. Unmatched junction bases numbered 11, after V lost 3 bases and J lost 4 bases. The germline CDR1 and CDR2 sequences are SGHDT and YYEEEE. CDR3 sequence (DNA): TGTGCCAGCAGCTCCGAGAGGGGGCTTAGGGCAGATACGCAGTATTTT. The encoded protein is CASSSERGLRADTQYF.

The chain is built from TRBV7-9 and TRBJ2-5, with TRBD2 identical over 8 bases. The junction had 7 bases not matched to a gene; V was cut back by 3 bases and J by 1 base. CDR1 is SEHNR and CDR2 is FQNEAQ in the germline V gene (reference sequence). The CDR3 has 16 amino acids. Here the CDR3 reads CASSLGLVRGQETQYF. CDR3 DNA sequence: TGTGCCAGCAGCTTGGGACTAGTTAGGGGCCAAGAGACCCAGTACTTC. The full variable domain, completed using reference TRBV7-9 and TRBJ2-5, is DTGVSQNPRHKITKRGQNVTFRCDPISEHNRLYWYRQTLGQGPEFLTYFQNEAQLEKSRLLSDRFSAERPKGSFSTLEIQRTEQGDSAMYLCASSLGLVRGQETQYFGPGTRLLVL.

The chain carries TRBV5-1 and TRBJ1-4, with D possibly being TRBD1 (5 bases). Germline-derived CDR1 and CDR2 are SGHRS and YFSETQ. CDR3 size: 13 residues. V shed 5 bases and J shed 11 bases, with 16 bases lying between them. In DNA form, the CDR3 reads TGCGCCAGCAGTTTAAGACCGGGGGAGAAACTGTTTTTT. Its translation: CASSLRPGEKLFF.

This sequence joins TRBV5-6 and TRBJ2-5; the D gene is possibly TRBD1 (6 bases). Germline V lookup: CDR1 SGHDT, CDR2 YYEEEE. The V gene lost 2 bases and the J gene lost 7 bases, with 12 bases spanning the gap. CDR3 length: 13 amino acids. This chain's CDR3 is CASSLGGAGTQYF. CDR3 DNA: TGTGCCAGCAGCTTAGGGGGTGCGGGGACCCAGTACTTC.

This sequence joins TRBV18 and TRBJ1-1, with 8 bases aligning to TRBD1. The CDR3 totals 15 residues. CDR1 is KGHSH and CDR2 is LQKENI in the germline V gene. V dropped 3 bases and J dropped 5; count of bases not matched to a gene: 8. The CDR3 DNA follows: TGTGCCAGCTCACCGGAGACAGGGGTCGGAACTGAAGCTTTCTTT. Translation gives CASSPETGVGTEAFF.

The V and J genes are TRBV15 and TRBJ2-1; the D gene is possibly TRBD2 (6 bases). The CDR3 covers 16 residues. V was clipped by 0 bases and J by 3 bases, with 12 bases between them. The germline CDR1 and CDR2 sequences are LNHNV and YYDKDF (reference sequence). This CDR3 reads CATSRDSGVGYNEQFF. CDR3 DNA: TGTGCCACCAGCAGAGATTCGGGGGTAGGCTACAATGAGCAGTTCTTC.

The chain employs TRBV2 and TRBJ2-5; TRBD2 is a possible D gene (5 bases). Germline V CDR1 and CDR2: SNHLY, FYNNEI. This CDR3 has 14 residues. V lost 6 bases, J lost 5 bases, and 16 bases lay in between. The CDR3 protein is CASRADTRMETQYF. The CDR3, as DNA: TGTGCCAGCAGGGCCGATACTAGGATGGAGACCCAGTACTTC.

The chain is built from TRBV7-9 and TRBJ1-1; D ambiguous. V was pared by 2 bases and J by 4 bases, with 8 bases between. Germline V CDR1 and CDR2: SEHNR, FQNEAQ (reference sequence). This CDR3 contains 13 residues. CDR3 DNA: TGTGCCAGCAGCTTATACCCGGGCACTGAAGCTTTCTTT. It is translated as CASSLYPGTEAFF.